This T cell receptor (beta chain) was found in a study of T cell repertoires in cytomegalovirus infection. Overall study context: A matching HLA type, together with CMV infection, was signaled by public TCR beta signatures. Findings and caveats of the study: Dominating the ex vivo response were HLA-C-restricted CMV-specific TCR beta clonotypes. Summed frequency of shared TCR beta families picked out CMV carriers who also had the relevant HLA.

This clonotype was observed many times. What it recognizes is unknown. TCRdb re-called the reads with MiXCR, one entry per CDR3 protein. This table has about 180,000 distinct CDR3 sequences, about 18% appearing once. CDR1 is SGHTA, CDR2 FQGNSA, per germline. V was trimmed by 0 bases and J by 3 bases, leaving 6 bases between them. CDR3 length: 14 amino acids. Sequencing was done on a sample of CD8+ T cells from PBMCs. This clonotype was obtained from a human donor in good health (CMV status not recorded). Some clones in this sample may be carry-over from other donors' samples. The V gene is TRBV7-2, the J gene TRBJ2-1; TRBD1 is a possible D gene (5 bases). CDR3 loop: CASSLAGHYNEQFF. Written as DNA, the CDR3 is TGTGCCAGCAGCTTAGCGGGGCACTACAATGAGCAGTTCTTC. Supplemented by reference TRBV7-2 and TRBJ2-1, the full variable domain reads GAGVSQSPSNKVTEKGKDVELRCDPISGHTALYWYRQSLGQGLEFLIYFQGNSAPDKSGLPSDRFSAERTGGSVSTLTIQRTQQEDSAVYLCASSLAGHYNEQFFGPGTRLTVL.